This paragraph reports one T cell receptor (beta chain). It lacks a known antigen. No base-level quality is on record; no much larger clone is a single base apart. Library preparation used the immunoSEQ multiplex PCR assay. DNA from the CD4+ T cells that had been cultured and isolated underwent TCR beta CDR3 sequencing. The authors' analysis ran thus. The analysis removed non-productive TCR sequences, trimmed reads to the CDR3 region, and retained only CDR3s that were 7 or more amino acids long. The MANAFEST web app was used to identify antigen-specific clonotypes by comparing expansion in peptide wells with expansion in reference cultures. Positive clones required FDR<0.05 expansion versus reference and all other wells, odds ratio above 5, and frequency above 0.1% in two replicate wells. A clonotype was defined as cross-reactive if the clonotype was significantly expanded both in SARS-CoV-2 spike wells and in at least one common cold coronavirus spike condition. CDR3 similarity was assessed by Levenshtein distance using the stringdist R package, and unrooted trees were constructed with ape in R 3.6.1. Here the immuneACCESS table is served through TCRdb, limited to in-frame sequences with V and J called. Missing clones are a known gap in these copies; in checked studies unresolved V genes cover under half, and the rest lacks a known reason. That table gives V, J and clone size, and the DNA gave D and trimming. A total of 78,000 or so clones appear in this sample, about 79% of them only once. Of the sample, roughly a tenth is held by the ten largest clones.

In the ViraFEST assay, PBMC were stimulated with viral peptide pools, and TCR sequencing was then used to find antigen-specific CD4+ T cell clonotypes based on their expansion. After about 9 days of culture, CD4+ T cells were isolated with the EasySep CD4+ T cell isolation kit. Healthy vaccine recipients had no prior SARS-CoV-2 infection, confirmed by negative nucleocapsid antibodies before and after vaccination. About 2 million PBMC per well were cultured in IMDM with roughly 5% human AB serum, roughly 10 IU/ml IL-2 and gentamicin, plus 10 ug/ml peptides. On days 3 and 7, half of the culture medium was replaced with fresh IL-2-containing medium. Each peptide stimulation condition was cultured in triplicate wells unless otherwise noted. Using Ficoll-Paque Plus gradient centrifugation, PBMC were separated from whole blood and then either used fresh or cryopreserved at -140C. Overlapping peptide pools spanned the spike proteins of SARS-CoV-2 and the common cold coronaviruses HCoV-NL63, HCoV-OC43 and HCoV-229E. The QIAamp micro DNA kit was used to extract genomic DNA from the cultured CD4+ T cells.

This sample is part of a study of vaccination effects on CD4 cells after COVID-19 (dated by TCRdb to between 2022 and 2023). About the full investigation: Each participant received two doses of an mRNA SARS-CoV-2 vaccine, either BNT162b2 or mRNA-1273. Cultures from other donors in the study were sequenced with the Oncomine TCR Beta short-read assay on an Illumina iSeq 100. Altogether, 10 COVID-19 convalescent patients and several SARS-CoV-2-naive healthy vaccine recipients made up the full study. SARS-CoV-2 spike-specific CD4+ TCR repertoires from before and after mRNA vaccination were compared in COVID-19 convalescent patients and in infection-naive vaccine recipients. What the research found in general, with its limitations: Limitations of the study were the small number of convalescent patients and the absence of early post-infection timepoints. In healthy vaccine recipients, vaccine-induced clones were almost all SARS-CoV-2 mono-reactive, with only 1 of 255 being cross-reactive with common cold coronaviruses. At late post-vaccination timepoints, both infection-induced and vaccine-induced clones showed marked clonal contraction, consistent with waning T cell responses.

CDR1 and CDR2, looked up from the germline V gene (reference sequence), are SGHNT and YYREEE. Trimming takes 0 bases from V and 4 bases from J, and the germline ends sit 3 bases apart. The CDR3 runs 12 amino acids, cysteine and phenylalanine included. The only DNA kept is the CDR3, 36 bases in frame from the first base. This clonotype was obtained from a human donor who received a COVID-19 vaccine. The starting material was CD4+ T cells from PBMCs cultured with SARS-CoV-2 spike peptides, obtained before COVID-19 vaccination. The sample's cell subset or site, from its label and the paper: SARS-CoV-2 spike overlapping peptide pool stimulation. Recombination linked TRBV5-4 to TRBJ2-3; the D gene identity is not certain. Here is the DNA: TGTGCCAGCAGCTTGGGGTCAGATACGCAGTATTTT. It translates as CASSLGSDTQYF.